This T cell receptor (beta chain) comes out of a study of blood T cell repertoires in COVID-19. The data were produced by immunoSEQ multiplex PCR, yet TCRdb's version contains in-frame clones alone and is incomplete. The table lists approximately 220,000 clones, 85% of them singletons. Those enrolled, adults aged about 18 to 95 years, came from some 23 US areas. This CDR3 contains 11 residues. Sequencing was done on a sample of PBMCs or T cells enriched from blood (not recorded which). The chain couples TRBV21-1 to TRBJ2-7; the DNA was not compared with TRBD1, the D call given in the table. TRBV21-1 is marked as a pseudogene. The sequence derives from a middle-aged man who had recovered from COVID-19. Written as DNA, the CDR3 is TGTGCCAGATTTGGACACGACGAGCAGTACTTC. Its protein is CARFGHDEQYF.